This T cell receptor (beta chain) originates from a study of post-analysis software for immune sequencing data (dated by TCRdb to about 2015). With regard to the full study: Disease courses on record covered relapsing-remitting, secondary progressive and progressive-relapsing multiple sclerosis, though some patients had no subtype annotation. A subset of samples was prepared in parallel using single-end sample barcoding, then pooled and co-amplified after Illumina adapter ligation. The patient repertoires were compared against fewer than twelve previously published healthy control repertoires obtained from donors aged roughly 6 to 28 years. What the authors observed across the whole study: The multiple sclerosis patient group was slightly younger than the control group. Direct clustering with F measure showed strong co-clustering of samples prepared in the same batch, prompting a batch-effect correction. Patients showed significantly higher frequencies than controls for about five TRBV segments, among them TRBV5-6, TRBV5-1 and TRBV20-1. Multiple sclerosis patients had significantly lower normalized Chao1 diversity than controls, a result that suggests substantial peripheral T-cell clonal expansion.

The method behind the library was PCR. Instrument on record: Illumina HiSeq 2500. To reduce PCR and sequencing biases, unique molecular identifiers were incorporated into the TCR beta cDNA libraries. Every 1 to 10 million input T cells yielded 500,000 or so cDNA molecules, meaning each molecule approximated one T cell. The patient libraries were prepared and sequenced with the same protocol used for the earlier healthy control dataset. Samples belonging to the same batch were prepared together, multiplexed and sequenced on a shared HiSeq lane. As for the original processing: MIGEC handled the raw barcoded reads, throwing out single-read molecular identifier groups before consensus assembly and CDR3 extraction. Clonotype tables were post-analysed with VDJtools, and diversity was normalized by down-sampling all datasets to the smallest sample size. To correct batch-related cross-sample contamination, repertoire overlap clustering matched CDR3 amino acid sequences but not nucleotide sequences. Clones were called with MiXCR by TCRdb after fastp trimmed the public reads at Q25, and only in-frame beta chains were retained. CDR3 protein duplicates are merged, each entry listing the most common genes and DNA. The V and J calls were not made by the authors but by TCRdb's processing. The sample table lists 750,000 to 950,000 distinct CDR3 sequences, roughly 46% of them with a count of one. Roughly 4.5% of the sample goes to the ten largest clones.

In regard to this clonotype: The target of this receptor is not known. Per-base qualities were not stored, and no clone one base away is much larger.

To demonstrate the VDJtools post-analysis software, TCR beta repertoires were profiled from the peripheral blood of over ten young patients with multiple sclerosis. The patients with multiple sclerosis were children and adolescents between roughly 6 and 17 years of age. Spanning cysteine to phenylalanine, the CDR3 consists of 14 amino acids. Solely the CDR3 DNA is kept, with 42 bases framed from the first base. Unmatched junction bases come to 2, with V trimmed by 3 bases and J by 1 base. Sequences were obtained from blood. The sequence came from a girl between 10 and 17 years old with multiple sclerosis. This sequence uses TRBV12-3 or TRBV12-4 and TRBJ2-7; 8 junctional bases match TRBD1. Read as DNA, the sequence is TGTGCCAGCAGTTTTTGGGACAGGTCCTACGAGCAGTACTTC. It specifies CASSFWDRSYEQYF.